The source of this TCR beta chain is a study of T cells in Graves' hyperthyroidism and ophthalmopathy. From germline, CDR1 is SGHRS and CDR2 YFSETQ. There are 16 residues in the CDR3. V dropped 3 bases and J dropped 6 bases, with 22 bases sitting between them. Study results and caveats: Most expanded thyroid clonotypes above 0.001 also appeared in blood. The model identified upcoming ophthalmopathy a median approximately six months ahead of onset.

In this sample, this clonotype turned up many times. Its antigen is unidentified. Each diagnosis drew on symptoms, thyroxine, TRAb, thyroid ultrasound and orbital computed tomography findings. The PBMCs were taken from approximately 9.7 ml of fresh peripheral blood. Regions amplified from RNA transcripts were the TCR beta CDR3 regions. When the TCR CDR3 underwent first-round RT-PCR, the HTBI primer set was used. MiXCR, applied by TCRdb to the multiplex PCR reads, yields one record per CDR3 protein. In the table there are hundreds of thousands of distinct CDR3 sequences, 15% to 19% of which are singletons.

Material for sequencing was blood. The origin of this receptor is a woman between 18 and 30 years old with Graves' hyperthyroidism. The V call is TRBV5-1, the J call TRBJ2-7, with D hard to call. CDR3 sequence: CASSSTCPCQSTEQYF. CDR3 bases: TGCGCCAGCAGCTCAACATGTCCTTGTCAGTCCACCGAGCAGTACTTC.